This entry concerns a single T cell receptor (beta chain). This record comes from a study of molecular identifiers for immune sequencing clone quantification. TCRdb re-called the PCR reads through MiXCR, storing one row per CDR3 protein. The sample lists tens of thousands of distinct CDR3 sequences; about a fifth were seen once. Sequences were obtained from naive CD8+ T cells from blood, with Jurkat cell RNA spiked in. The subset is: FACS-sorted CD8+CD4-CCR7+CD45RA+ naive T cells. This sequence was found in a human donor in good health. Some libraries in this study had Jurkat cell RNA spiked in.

The CDR3, as DNA: TGTGCCAGCTCACGTAGGCAGGAAGACCAAGAGACCCAGTACTTC. It specifies CASSRRQEDQETQYF. This chain connects TRBV18 to TRBJ2-5; no clear D gene. The CDR3 length is 15 residues. V was cut by 4 bases and J by 0 bases, with 12 bases left in between. Germline V CDR1 and CDR2: KGHSH, LQKENI.